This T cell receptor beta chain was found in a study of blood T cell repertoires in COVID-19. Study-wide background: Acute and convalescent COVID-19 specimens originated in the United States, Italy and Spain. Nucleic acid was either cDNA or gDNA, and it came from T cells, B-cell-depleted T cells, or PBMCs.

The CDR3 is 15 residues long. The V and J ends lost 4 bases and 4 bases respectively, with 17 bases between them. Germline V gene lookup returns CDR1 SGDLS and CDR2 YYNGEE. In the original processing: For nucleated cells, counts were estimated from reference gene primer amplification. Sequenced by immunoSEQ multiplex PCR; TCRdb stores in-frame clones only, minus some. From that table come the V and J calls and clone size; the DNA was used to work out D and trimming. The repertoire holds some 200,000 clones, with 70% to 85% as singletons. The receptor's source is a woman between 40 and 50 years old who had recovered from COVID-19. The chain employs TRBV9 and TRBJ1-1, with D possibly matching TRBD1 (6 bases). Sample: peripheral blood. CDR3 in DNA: TGTGCCAGCAGCCCCCGAGTCCCAGGGGCCACTGAAGCTTTCTTT. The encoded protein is CASSPRVPGATEAFF.